Below, 28 T cell receptor beta chains from the same sample are listed, as sequenced in a study of cytomegalovirus exposure and HLA in healthy donors. A multiplex PCR was run with 60 Vbeta primers and 13 Jbeta primers. Repertoires were generated with immunoSEQ multiplex PCR, while TCRdb's copy carries only in-frame clones and drops some. The data show about 170,000 clones, about 80% seen once. Sequencing was performed on PBMCs. The source of these receptors is a man aged 25 to 40 in good health and CMV-seropositive.

V and J are TRBV10-2 and TRBJ2-4, with TRBD1 matching 10 bases. Germline CDR1 WSHSY, CDR2 SAAADI. The J segment lost 1 base and the V segment lost 4 bases, leaving 4 bases of the junction unmatched. This CDR3 comprises 16 residues. The DNA of the CDR3 is TGCGCCAGCAGTGTTGCGGACAGGGGGGCCAAAAACATTCAGTACTTC. Translated, it gives CASSVADRGAKNIQYF.

This sequence joins TRBV28 and TRBJ1-1, with D maybe TRBD1 (6 bases). This CDR3 region has 14 residues. Trimming cost V 6 bases and J 1 base, with 12 bases left between them. Germline-derived CDR1 and CDR2 are MDHEN and SYDVKM. In DNA, the CDR3 is TGTGCCAGCAGCCGACCGACAGGGAACACTGAAGCTTTCTTT. Its translation is CASSRPTGNTEAFF.

The chain has TRBV6-9 and TRBJ1-1, with 9 bases lining up with TRBD1. J was trimmed by 0 bases and V by 5 bases; bases with no gene match: 10. CDR1 is MNHGY, CDR2 SVAAGI, per germline. This CDR3 comprises 17 residues. The DNA for the CDR3 is TGTGCCAGCAGTCGCCGGGACAGGGTAGACCTGAACACTGAAGCTTTCTTT. Amino acid sequence: CASSRRDRVDLNTEAFF.

The chain links TRBV27 to TRBJ1-5; TRBD1 might be the D (5 bases). V lost 8 bases and J lost 3, with 20 bases in between. Germline CDR1 and CDR2: MNHEY and SMNVEV (reference sequence). The CDR3 is 16 amino acids. CDR3: CASRPVTGLDNQPQHF. In DNA form, the CDR3 reads TGTGCCAGCCGCCCTGTGACGGGACTAGACAATCAGCCCCAGCATTTT.

This rearrangement joins TRBV7-2 to TRBJ2-2; 11 bases are a match to TRBD1. V shed 6 bases, J shed 7 bases, and the junction held 10 bases outside the gene matches. This CDR3 spans 16 amino acids. CDR1 is SGHTA, CDR2 FQGNSA, per germline. In nucleotides, the CDR3 is TGTGCCAGCAGTTCTAGGACAGGGGGCGTGATCGGGGAGCTGTTTTTT. Translated: CASSSRTGGVIGELFF. Complete variable domain (other parts from reference TRBV7-2 and TRBJ2-2): GAGVSQSPSNKVTEKGKDVELRCDPISGHTALYWYRQSLGQGLEFLIYFQGNSAPDKSGLPSDRFSAERTGGSVSTLTIQRTQQEDSAVYLCASSSRTGGVIGELFFGEGSRLTVL.

CDR3 protein: CATSRVAGAKNIQYF. The DNA of the CDR3 is TGTGCCACCAGCAGAGTAGCGGGAGCCAAAAACATTCAGTACTTC. This chain uses TRBV15 with TRBJ2-4; 7 bases map to TRBD2. The CDR3 extends over 15 amino acids. Germline V gene sequence: CDR1 LNHNV, CDR2 YYDKDF (reference sequence). The trim removed 1 base at V and 0 bases at J, leaving 0 bases unmatched.

This clone has just a few counts. This chain connects TRBV5-1 to TRBJ2-5; D possibly corresponds to TRBD2 (6 bases). The V end was cut by 4 bases, the J end by 5 bases, with 15 bases between. Germline CDR1 SGHRS, CDR2 YFSETQ. The CDR3 is 14 amino acids. The CDR3 is CASSPWQGGETQYF. The CDR3 region has the DNA TGCGCCAGCAGCCCTTGGCAGGGAGGTGAGACCCAGTACTTC.

The V gene is TRBV4-3, the J gene TRBJ2-2, with 7 nucleotides matching TRBD1. CDR3 length: 20 amino acids. The V and J ends lost 2 bases and 7 bases, in that order; junction bases with no gene match: 22. Germline loops: CDR1 LGHNA, CDR2 YSLEER. The CDR3 spells CASSQWSIGLGQLINGELFF. The CDR3 DNA is TGCGCCAGCAGCCAATGGTCCATTGGTCTGGGACAGCTGATCAACGGGGAGCTGTTTTTT.

The chain uses TRBV2 and TRBJ2-2; 15 bases line up with TRBD2. The CDR3 spans 20 residues. J was trimmed by 8 bases and V by 4 bases; bases with no gene match: 17. Germline V gene data show CDR1 as SNHLY and CDR2 as FYNNEI. CDR3 amino acids: CASSGRDSWTSGRAQGELFF. In nucleotides, the CDR3 is TGTGCCAGCAGTGGTAGGGACAGCTGGACTAGCGGGAGGGCCCAAGGGGAGCTGTTTTTT.

The chain links TRBV28 to TRBJ2-7; 15 bases fit TRBD2. This CDR3 region has 15 residues. The V gene's germline CDR1 is MDHEN and CDR2 SYDVKM. V lost 7 bases to trimming and J lost 6 bases; unmatched junction nucleotides: 7. The CDR3 DNA reads as TGTGCCAGCACTCGAGGACTAGCGGGAGGGGGCGAGCAGTACTTC. Translation: CASTRGLAGGGEQYF.

This sequence joins TRBV10-3 and TRBJ1-4, with D unclear. The CDR3 has 15 residues. The germline V and J ends were trimmed by 2 bases and 7 bases, with 14 bases remaining between them. The germline V gene has CDR1 ENHRY and CDR2 SYGVKD. The CDR3 DNA follows: TGTGCCATCAGTGAGACTTTGACACGGGGTGAAAAACTGTTTTTT. Translating it yields CAISETLTRGEKLFF.

A word on this clone: This same CDR3 is encoded by further DNA sequences in the sample. This sequence joins TRBV19 and TRBJ1-2; 9 bases are a match to TRBD1. This CDR3 comprises 13 residues. From germline, CDR1 is LNHDA and CDR2 SQIVND (reference sequence). V was clipped by 5 bases and J by 5 bases; unmatched bases: 3. This CDR3 is CASSPGQGYGYTF. The CDR3 DNA follows: TGTGCCAGTAGTCCTGGACAGGGGTATGGCTACACCTTC.

V is TRBV5-8 and J is TRBJ1-1; a weak D match, TRBD1 (6 bases). Looked up from germline, CDR1 is SGHTS and CDR2 is YDEGEE. CDR3 length equals 13 residues. The V and J ends lost 1 base and 3 bases respectively, with 7 bases between them. CDR3: CASSLNRDTEAFF. Written as DNA, the CDR3 is TGTGCCAGCAGCTTGAACAGGGACACTGAAGCTTTCTTT.

The CDR3 region is CASSIRGTYEQYF. The CDR3 nucleotides read TGTGCCAGCAGCATCAGGGGAACCTACGAGCAGTACTTC. The gene calls are TRBV27 and TRBJ2-7, with D tentatively TRBD1 (6 bases). Trimming shortened V by 6 bases and J by 2 bases, and 11 bases separated the two germline ends. Germline V lookup: CDR1 MNHEY, CDR2 SMNVEV (reference sequence). The CDR3 has 13 residues.

This clone was recorded only once. The rearrangement joins TRBV11-2 to TRBJ1-4; 7 positions agree with TRBD1. V trimming: 6 bases; J trimming: 1 base; junction bases outside the gene matches: 8. The CDR3 spans 16 residues. The V gene's germline CDR1 is SGHAT and CDR2 FQNNGV. CDR3: CASSRGGDRTNEKLFF. The CDR3 bases are TGTGCCAGCAGTCGAGGCGGGGACAGAACTAATGAAAAACTGTTTTTT.

The chain joins TRBV5-6 to TRBJ2-7, with 7 positions matching TRBD2. V lost 5 bases to trimming and J lost 6 bases; unmatched junction nucleotides: 23. The CDR3 has 18 residues. Germline CDR1 reads SGHDT; CDR2 reads YYEEEE. CDR3 DNA: TGTGCCAGCAGTTTTGACGGGCGGGGAGGGCTCCTCTCTCGCGAGCAGTACTTC. Its translation is CASSFDGRGGLLSREQYF.

This clone has only one observation. This chain uses TRBV5-6 with TRBJ1-2, with unresolved D. V dropped 0 bases and J dropped 4 bases, with 10 bases sitting between them. The germline CDR1 and CDR2 sequences are SGHDT and YYEEEE. The CDR3 totals 14 residues. The CDR3 DNA follows: TGTGCCAGCAGCTTGGATTCAGGCCTCTATGGCTACACCTTC. Translating it yields CASSLDSGLYGYTF.

V is TRBV4-1 and J is TRBJ2-2; 7 bases align to TRBD2. The CDR3 is 15 amino acids. V trimming: 5 bases; J trimming: 8 bases; junction bases outside the gene matches: 11. CDR1 and CDR2 (germline): MGHRA, YSYEKL. The CDR3 nucleotides are TGCGCCAGCAGCTTAGCGGGCGTGGTGTCAGGGGAGCTGTTTTTT. Translating it yields CASSLAGVVSGELFF.

The chain couples TRBV2 to TRBJ2-5; 10 bases fit TRBD1. CDR1 is SNHLY and CDR2 is FYNNEI in the germline V gene. This CDR3 contains 16 residues. J lost 2 bases, V lost 0 bases, and 3 bases had no gene match. The CDR3 region has the DNA TGTGCCAGCAGTGAAGCGACAGGGGGCGTGCAAGAGACCCAGTACTTC. Translation gives CASSEATGGVQETQYF.

The chain couples TRBV5-1 to TRBJ2-2; 12 bases line up with TRBD2. V trimming: 6 bases; J trimming: 8 bases; junction bases outside the gene matches: 8. The CDR3 runs 15 residues. Germline CDR1 and CDR2: SGHRS and YFSETQ. This CDR3 reads CASMVRLAGEGELFF. Here the CDR3 DNA reads TGCGCCAGCATGGTCCGACTAGCGGGAGAGGGGGAGCTGTTTTTT.

The V gene is TRBV5-1, the J gene TRBJ2-1; no definite D call. The germline V gene encodes CDR1 SGHRS and CDR2 YFSETQ. The V and J ends lost 0 bases and 5 bases respectively, with 9 bases between them. The CDR3 consists of 14 residues. Here the CDR3 reads CASSLGHQNNEQFF. CDR3 DNA sequence: TGCGCCAGCAGCTTGGGGCACCAGAACAATGAGCAGTTCTTC.

The gene calls are TRBV9 and TRBJ2-7; 9 nucleotides agree with TRBD1. V gave up 3 bases and J gave up 5 bases; unmatched junction bases: 0. Germline-derived CDR1 and CDR2 are SGDLS and YYNGEE. The CDR3 has 12 amino acids. The CDR3 sequence: CASSGDRDEQYF. DNA of the CDR3: TGTGCCAGCAGCGGGGACAGGGACGAGCAGTACTTC. The entire variable domain, with the rest obtained from reference TRBV9 and TRBJ2-7, is as follows: DSGVTQTPKHLITATGQRVTLRCSPRSGDLSVYWYQQSLDQGLQFLIQYYNGEERAKGNILERFSAQQFPDLHSELNLSSLELGDSALYFCASSGDRDEQYFGPGTRLTVT.

The chain links TRBV4-2 to TRBJ2-3, with 12 bases identical to TRBD2. The germline V gene has CDR1 LGHNA and CDR2 YNFKEQ. V lost 0 bases and J lost 2; bases outside the gene matches: 9. The CDR3 is 19 residues long. The CDR3 DNA reads TGTGCCAGCAGCCAAGATTTGCTAGCGGGGGGGCCTACCACAGATACGCAGTATTTT. This translates into CASSQDLLAGGPTTDTQYF.

The V gene is TRBV7-6, the J gene TRBJ2-3; TRBD2 matches at 12 bases. Germline CDR1 is SGHVS and CDR2 is FNYEAQ. With V trimmed by 1 base and J by 2 bases, 7 bases remained unmatched. This CDR3 is 18 amino acids long. The CDR3 nucleotides read TGTGCCAGCAGCTTAGGGACTAGCGGGAATCCGCACACAGATACGCAGTATTTT. Its translation is CASSLGTSGNPHTDTQYF.

For the CDR3, the DNA is TGTGCCAGTAGTATTAGGGCTAGCGGGGATGGGCAGTACTTC. This sequence encodes CASSIRASGDGQYF. The genes are TRBV19 and TRBJ2-7; 9 bases map to TRBD2. CDR3 size: 14 residues. Germline V gene lookup returns CDR1 LNHDA and CDR2 SQIVND (reference sequence). The junction had 9 bases not matched to a gene; V was cut back by 3 bases and J by 9 bases.

The V call is TRBV28, the J call TRBJ1-5; 7 positions match TRBD1. V shed 7 bases and J 6 bases; nucleotides not matched to a gene: 9. Germline lookup yields CDR1 MDHEN and CDR2 SYDVKM. The CDR3 spans 14 residues. The CDR3 sequence: CASKLIGGGQPQHF. In DNA form, the CDR3 reads TGTGCCAGCAAACTTATAGGGGGCGGTCAGCCCCAGCATTTT.

This rearrangement joins TRBV7-9 to TRBJ1-5; no clear D. Germline CDR1 reads SEHNR; CDR2 reads FQNEAQ (reference sequence). The CDR3 runs to 15 residues. The ends were cut back, 0 bases at V and 0 bases at J, with 6 bases in the middle. CDR3 loop: CASSLARDSNQPQHF. The CDR3 DNA reads TGTGCCAGCAGCTTAGCCCGGGATAGCAATCAGCCCCAGCATTTT.

The chain uses TRBV7-9 and TRBJ1-1, with no clear D. V was cut by 0 bases and J by 3 bases, with 11 bases left in between. CDR3 length: 15 residues. The germline V gene has CDR1 SEHNR and CDR2 FQNEAQ (reference sequence). The CDR3 nucleotides are TGTGCCAGCAGCTTAGCGTCAACCGGAGACACTGAAGCTTTCTTT. Encoded protein: CASSLASTGDTEAFF.